This note documents a single T cell receptor (beta chain) sequence. The antigen is unknown. The study sampled blood at baseline, cycle 4 day 1, and cycle 7 day 1. The data derive from a study of OX40 agonist ivuxolimab in advanced cancers. Study results and limitations: Dosing at 0.1 to 3.0 mg/kg was accompanied by clonal expansion of CD4+ and CD8+ blood T cells by week 6.

V shed 0 bases and J shed 1 base, with 9 bases lying between them. CDR1 SNHLY and CDR2 FYNNEI come from the germline V gene. The CDR3 runs 15 residues. The table came from immunoSEQ multiplex PCR; TCRdb's copy has only in-frame clones and leaves some out. The data contain around 100,000 clones, 70% to 90% of them singletons. The sample here was CD4+ or CD8+ T cells sorted from blood, taken in a trial of the OX40 agonist ivuxolimab. The chain is built from TRBV2 and TRBJ1-2; no clear D. This receptor was obtained from an adult with an advanced solid tumor such as melanoma, head and neck, liver or kidney cancer. The CDR3 sequence: CASSEAGNLNYGYTF. CDR3 in DNA: TGTGCCAGCAGTGAAGCTGGGAACCTTAACTATGGCTACACCTTC.